These 2 T cell receptor beta chains were all obtained from the same sample, sequenced in a study of PD-L1 blockade in urothelial cancer. The data were produced by immunoSEQ multiplex PCR, yet TCRdb's version contains in-frame clones alone and is incomplete. The sample lists around 110,000 clones; 80% to 90% were seen once. As to time point: peripheral blood 6 weeks after treatment start. The material was PBMCs, obtained around atezolizumab (anti-PD-L1) treatment. These receptors all come from a man aged 55 to 69 with urothelial cancer.

V usage is TRBV11-2 and J usage is TRBJ1-5, with D possibly being TRBD1 (6 bases). The CDR3 sequence is 14 residues long. V shed 1 base and J shed 7 bases, with 11 bases lying between them. Germline CDR1 is SGHAT and CDR2 is FQNNGV. In DNA, the CDR3 is TGTGCCAGCAGCTTAGGAACAGGGCCACAGCCCCAGCATTTT. It yields the protein CASSLGTGPQPQHF.

The chain combines TRBV12-5 with TRBJ2-7; 8 bases match TRBD1. The CDR3 is made up of 14 amino acids. CDR1 LGHNT and CDR2 FRNRAP come from the germline V gene. Trimming cost V 6 bases and J 5 bases; bases outside gene matches: 9. The CDR3 DNA is TGTGCTAGTGGCCGGGACAGGTTCTATGACGAGCAGTACTTC. Translating it yields CASGRDRFYDEQYF. Full variable domain (missing parts from reference TRBV12-5 and TRBJ2-7): DARVTQTPRHKVTEMGQEVTMRCQPILGHNTVFWYRQTMMQGLELLAYFRNRAPLDDSGMPKDRFSAEMPDATLATLKIQPSEPRDSAVYFCASGRDRFYDEQYFGPGTRLTVT.